This T cell receptor (beta chain) was sequenced for a study of T cells after posttransplantation cyclophosphamide. Germline V gene sequence: CDR1 SEHNR, CDR2 FQNEAQ (reference sequence). Trimming removed 4 bases from V and 1 base from J, with 8 bases in between. The CDR3 has 13 residues. Produced via immunoSEQ multiplex PCR; TCRdb's table is partial and in-frame only. Here the sample spans about 50,000 clones, 94% being singletons. The clonotype originates from a woman in her 30s in good health and a related stem cell transplant donor. The rearrangement uses TRBV7-9 and TRBJ2-7; tentatively, D is TRBD2 (5 bases). Sequencing used PBMCs. As DNA, the CDR3 is TGTGCCAGCAGCTACCCGGGGTCCTACGAGCAGTACTTC. Translated, it gives CASSYPGSYEQYF.